This TCR beta chain was sequenced in a study of T cell repertoires in cytomegalovirus infection. This clonotype has ten or more counts. Each CDR3 protein is one row after TCRdb ran MiXCR on the reads. The table shows under 350,000 distinct CDR3 sequences, with approximately 8.9% occurring only once. The length of the CDR3 is 14 residues. The V end lost 3 bases, the J end lost 6 bases, and 14 bases lay between the germline ends. This TCR came from a human donor in good health (CMV status not recorded). Some clones in this sample may be carry-over from other donors' samples. Sequencing was carried out using PBMCs. V usage is TRBV12-3 or TRBV12-4 and J usage is TRBJ1-2; D possibly corresponds to TRBD1 (5 bases). The CDR3 nucleotides read TGTGCCAGCAGTTTGGCAGGGCCAAGGGATGGCTACACCTTC. It specifies CASSLAGPRDGYTF.